This T cell receptor (beta chain) appears in the sequencing data of a study of somatic mutations in cytotoxic T cells in rheumatoid arthritis. Study details: Some V beta antibody-stained T-cell populations were flow-sorted at nearly 100% purity, including V beta1+ cells sequenced for TCRB. Regarding the study as a whole: For about an eighth of the 65 patients, a single CD8+ clone accounted for more than 20% of CD8+ cells.

Magnetic beads with positive selection isolated CD4+ and CD8+ fractions, whose purity was verified by flow cytometry. About this clone: The antigen is undetermined.

Germline CDR1 and CDR2: SGDLS and YYNGEE. The CDR3 spans 15 residues. Deletions cut 2 bases from V and 2 bases from J, with 12 bases between. The method was immunoSEQ multiplex PCR; TCRdb's version includes in-frame clones alone and lacks a portion of them. This sample has 9,500 to 15,000 clones, with around four fifths found just once. This receptor was taken from a woman aged 60-75 years in good health. The sample comprised CD8+ T cells sorted from blood. The chain combines TRBV9 with TRBJ2-3, with a possible D match to TRBD1 (7 bases). CDR3 nucleotides: TGTGCCAGCAGCGTGGAGGGGGCCCACACAGATACGCAGTATTTT. It codes for CASSVEGAHTDTQYF.